This T cell receptor (beta chain) appears in the sequencing data of a study of blood T cell repertoires in COVID-19. The CDR3 is 15 residues long. CDR1 is MGHRA, CDR2 YSYEKL, per germline. Unmatched junction bases numbered 11, after V lost 2 bases and J lost 7 bases. Here immunoSEQ multiplex PCR was the method, and the copy in TCRdb shows in-frame clones only, minus some. The data show 50,000 to 75,000 clones, about 75% seen once. The receptor comes from a woman of 80 years or more with acute or convalescent COVID-19. The chain couples TRBV4-1 to TRBJ2-7; TRBD1 matches at 7 bases. The sample was peripheral blood. The CDR3 region has the DNA TGCGCCAGCAGCCAAAGGACAGGACACATCGGGGAGCAGTACTTC. Encoded protein: CASSQRTGHIGEQYF.